This T cell receptor (beta chain) was captured in a study of cytomegalovirus exposure and HLA in healthy donors. Study summary: As released early, the data held 80 million to 90 million unique TCRs from HLA-typed donors.

Trimming took 4 bases from V and 5 from J, leaving 11 bases between them. Germline V gene data show CDR1 as SGHNT and CDR2 as YYREEE (reference sequence). The CDR3 runs 13 residues. The PCR employed 60 Vbeta primers together with 13 Jbeta primers. Here immunoSEQ multiplex PCR was the method, and the copy in TCRdb shows in-frame clones only, minus some. In the table there are 150,000 to 200,000 clones, about 81% of which are singletons. Healthy bone marrow donors formed the donor group. The sequenced material came from PBMCs. The TCR sequence derives from a girl aged 2-10 years in good health and CMV-seropositive. The V call is TRBV5-4, the J call TRBJ2-3, with D perhaps TRBD1 (6 bases). CDR3 loop: CASSRRTVDTQYF. CDR3 bases: TGTGCCAGCAGCCGGCGGACAGTAGATACGCAGTATTTT.